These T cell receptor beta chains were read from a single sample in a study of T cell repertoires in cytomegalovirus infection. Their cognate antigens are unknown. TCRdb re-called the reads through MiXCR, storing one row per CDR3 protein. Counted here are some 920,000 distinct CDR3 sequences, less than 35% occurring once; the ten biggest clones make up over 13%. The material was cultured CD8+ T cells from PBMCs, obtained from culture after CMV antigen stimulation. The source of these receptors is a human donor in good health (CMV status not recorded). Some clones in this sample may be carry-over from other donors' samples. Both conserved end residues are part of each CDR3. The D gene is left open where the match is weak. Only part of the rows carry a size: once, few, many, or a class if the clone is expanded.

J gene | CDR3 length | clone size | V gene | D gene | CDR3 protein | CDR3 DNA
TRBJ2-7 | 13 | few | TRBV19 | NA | CASSINQAYEQYF | TGTGCCAGTAGTATTAACCAGGCCTACGAGCAGTACTTC
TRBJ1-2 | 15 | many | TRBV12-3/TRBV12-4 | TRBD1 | CASTQIDYRGYGYTF | TGTGCCAGCACCCAAATAGACTACAGGGGATATGGCTACACCTTC
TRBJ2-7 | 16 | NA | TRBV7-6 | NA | CASSSSGPIEAYEQYF | TGTGCCAGCAGCTCATCCGGGCCAATAGAGGCCTACGAGCAGTACTTC
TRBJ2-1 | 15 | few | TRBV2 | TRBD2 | CASSVGTSGDNEQFF | TGTGCCAGCAGTGTGGGGACTAGCGGAGATAATGAGCAGTTCTTC
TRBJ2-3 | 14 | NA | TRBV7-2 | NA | CASSLEAGTDTQYF | TGTGCCAGCAGCTTAGAGGCAGGCACAGATACGCAGTATTTT
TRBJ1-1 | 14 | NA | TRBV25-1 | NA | CASRAGDANTEAFF | TGTGCCAGCAGGGCAGGAGACGCGAACACTGAAGCTTTCTTT
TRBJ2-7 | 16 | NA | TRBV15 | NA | CATSRSGGLDSYEQYF | TGTGCCACCAGCAGATCTGGGGGGCTCGACTCCTACGAGCAGTACTTC
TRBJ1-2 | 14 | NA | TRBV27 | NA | CASRPGGGVYGYTF | TGTGCCAGCAGGCCCGGAGGGGGGGTCTATGGCTACACCTTC
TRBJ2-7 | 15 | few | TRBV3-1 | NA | CASSQDMRGTYEQYF | TGTGCCAGCAGCCAAGACATGAGGGGTACCTACGAGCAGTACTTC
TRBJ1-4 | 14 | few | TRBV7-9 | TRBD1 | CASRGAQGNEKLFF | TGTGCCAGCAGAGGAGCACAGGGGAATGAAAAACTGTTTTTT
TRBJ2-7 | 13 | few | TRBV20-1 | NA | CSVNDRGGYEQYF | TGCAGTGTAAATGACCGGGGAGGCTACGAGCAGTACTTC
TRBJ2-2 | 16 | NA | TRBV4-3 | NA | CASSQDGQGPTGELFF | TGCGCCAGCAGCCAAGATGGGCAGGGCCCCACCGGGGAGCTGTTTTTT
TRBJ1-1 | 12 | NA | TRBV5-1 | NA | CVSSLEGIEAFF | TGCGTCAGCAGCTTAGAAGGGATTGAAGCTTTCTTT
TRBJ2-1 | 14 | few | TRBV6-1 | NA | CASPRGTIYNEQFF | TGTGCCAGCCCACGGGGCACGATCTACAATGAGCAGTTCTTC
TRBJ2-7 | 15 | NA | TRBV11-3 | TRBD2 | CASSFLAGRPGEQYF | TGTGCCAGCAGCTTCCTAGCGGGGCGACCAGGGGAGCAGTACTTC
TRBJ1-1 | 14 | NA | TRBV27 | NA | CASYPADMNTEAFF | TGTGCCAGCTACCCGGCAGACATGAACACTGAAGCTTTCTTT
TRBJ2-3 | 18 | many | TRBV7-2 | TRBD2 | CASSPGLARGPPSDTQYF | TGTGCCAGCAGCCCGGGACTAGCGAGGGGCCCTCCATCGGATACGCAGTATTTT
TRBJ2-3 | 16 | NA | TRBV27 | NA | CASSSSGTTGADTQYF | TGTGCCAGCAGTTCCTCCGGGACTACGGGGGCGGATACGCAGTATTTT
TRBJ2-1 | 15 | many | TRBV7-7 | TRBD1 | CASSQGQGAGNEQFF | TGTGCTAGCAGCCAGGGACAGGGGGCCGGCAATGAGCAGTTCTTC
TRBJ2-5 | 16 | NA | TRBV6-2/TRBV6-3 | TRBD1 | CASRASGTDLQETRYF | TGTGCCAGCAGGGCCTCCGGGACAGACTTACAAGAGACCCGGTACTTC
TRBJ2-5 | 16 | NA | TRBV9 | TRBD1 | CASSVYDRGEGETQYF | TGTGCCAGCAGCGTCTACGACAGGGGAGAGGGAGAGACCCAGTACTTC
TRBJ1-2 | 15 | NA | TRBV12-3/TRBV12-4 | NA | CASGGEGSSGYGYTF | TGTGCCAGCGGGGGGGAGGGGTCTAGCGGCTATGGCTACACCTTC
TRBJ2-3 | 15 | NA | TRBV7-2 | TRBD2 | CANSLVWGGPDTQYF | TGTGCCAACAGCTTAGTCTGGGGGGGTCCAGATACGCAGTATTTT
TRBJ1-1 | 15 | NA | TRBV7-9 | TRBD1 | CASSDSGQGYTEAFF | TGTGCCAGCAGCGACTCCGGACAGGGATATACTGAAGCTTTCTTT
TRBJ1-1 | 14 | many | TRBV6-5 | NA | CASSPMTANTEAFF | TGTGCCAGCAGCCCTATGACAGCCAACACTGAAGCTTTCTTT
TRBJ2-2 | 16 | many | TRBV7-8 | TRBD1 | CASSPHTGANTGELFF | TGTGCCAGCAGCCCCCACACAGGGGCCAACACCGGGGAGCTGTTTTTT
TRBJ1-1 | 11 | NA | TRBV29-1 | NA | CSVEVNTEAFF | TGCAGCGTTGAAGTCAACACTGAAGCTTTCTTT
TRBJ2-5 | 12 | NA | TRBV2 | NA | CAIHPDRETQYF | TGTGCCATCCACCCGGATAGGGAGACCCAGTACTTC
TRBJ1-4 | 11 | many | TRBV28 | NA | CASSSTRSAIF | TGTGCCAGCAGTTCCACTAGGAGCGCGATTTTT
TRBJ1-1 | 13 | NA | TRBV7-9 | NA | CASSFGREVEAFF | TGTGCCAGCAGCTTTGGGAGGGAAGTTGAAGCTTTCTTT
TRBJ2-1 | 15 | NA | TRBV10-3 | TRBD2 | CAIAPLWEGSDEQFF | TGTGCCATCGCCCCTTTGTGGGAGGGATCGGATGAGCAGTTCTTC
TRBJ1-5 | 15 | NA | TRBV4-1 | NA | CASSQGRRESQPQHF | TGCGCCAGCAGCCAAGGTCGCAGGGAAAGTCAGCCCCAGCATTTT
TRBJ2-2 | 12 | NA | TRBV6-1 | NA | CASGTYTGELFF | TGTGCCAGCGGGACCTACACCGGGGAGCTGTTTTTT
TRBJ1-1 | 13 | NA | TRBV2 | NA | CASKGRQNTEAFF | TGTGCCAGCAAAGGACGCCAGAACACTGAAGCTTTCTTT
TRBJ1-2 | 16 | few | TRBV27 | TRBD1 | CASSSNRQGANYGYTF | TGTGCCAGCAGTTCCAACCGACAGGGGGCGAACTATGGCTACACCTTC
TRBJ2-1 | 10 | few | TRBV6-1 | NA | CASGRTEQFF | TGTGCCAGCGGCCGGACTGAGCAGTTCTTC
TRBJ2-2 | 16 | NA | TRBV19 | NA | CASSIARLGNTGELFF | TGTGCCAGTAGTATAGCACGCCTCGGGAACACCGGGGAGCTGTTTTTT
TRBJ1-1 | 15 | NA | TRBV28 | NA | CASSDFRVTNTEAFF | TGTGCCAGCAGTGACTTTAGGGTGACGAACACTGAAGCTTTCTTT
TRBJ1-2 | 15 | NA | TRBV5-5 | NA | CASSRDRNQAYGYTF | TGTGCCAGCAGCCGTGACAGGAACCAAGCCTATGGCTACACCTTC
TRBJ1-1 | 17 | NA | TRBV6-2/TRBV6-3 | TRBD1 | CASSLRTGPYGNTEAFF | TGTGCCAGCAGTCTACGGACAGGGCCCTACGGGAACACTGAAGCTTTCTTT
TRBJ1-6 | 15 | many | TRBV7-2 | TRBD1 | CASSLRDRGLSPLHF | TGTGCCAGCAGCCTCCGGGACAGGGGTTTATCACCCCTCCACTTT
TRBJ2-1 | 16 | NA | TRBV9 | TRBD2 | CASSVPSSGGYNEQFF | TGTGCCAGCAGCGTACCCTCTAGCGGGGGTTACAATGAGCAGTTCTTC
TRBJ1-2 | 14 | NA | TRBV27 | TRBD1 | CASSLLRQGNGYTF | TGTGCCAGCAGTTTACTCAGACAGGGTAATGGCTACACCTTC
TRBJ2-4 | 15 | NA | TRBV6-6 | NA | CASSYLGRDKNIQYF | TGTGCCAGCAGTTACTTGGGACGGGACAAAAACATTCAGTACTTC
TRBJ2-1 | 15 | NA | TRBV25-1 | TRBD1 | CASRGDRVSYNEQCF | TGTGCCAGCAGGGGGGACAGAGTCTCCTACAATGAGCAGTGCTTC
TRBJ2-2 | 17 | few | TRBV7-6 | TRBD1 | CASSLGTGGAYTGELFF | TGTGCCAGCAGCTTAGGGACAGGGGGCGCCTACACCGGGGAGCTGTTTTTT